Below are 14 T cell receptor beta chains sequenced from a single sample in a study of blood T cell repertoires in COVID-19. Produced via immunoSEQ multiplex PCR; TCRdb's table is partial and in-frame only. The data contain roughly 220,000 clones, roughly 76% of them singletons. Material for sequencing was peripheral blood. Source of these receptors: a woman older than 75 with COVID-19, enrolled during active disease.

The chain combines TRBV7-6 with TRBJ2-5; possible D gene TRBD2, 6 bases. This CDR3 comprises 16 residues. Trimming took 3 bases from V and 2 from J, leaving 16 bases between them. In germline, CDR1 is SGHVS, CDR2 FNYEAQ. The CDR3: CASSLGVSGGQETQYF. CDR3 coding DNA: TGTGCCAGCAGCTTGGGCGTTTCCGGGGGACAAGAGACCCAGTACTTC. Based on the CDR3 plus reference TRBV7-6 and TRBJ2-5, the full variable domain is GAGVSQSPRYKVTKRGQDVALRCDPISGHVSLYWYRQALGQGPEFLTYFNYEAQQDKSGLPNDRFSAERPEGSISTLTIQRTEQRDSAMYRCASSLGVSGGQETQYFGPGTRLLVL.

The rearrangement uses TRBV6-1 and TRBJ2-5; possible D gene TRBD1, 6 bases. The V and J ends lost 2 bases and 2 bases respectively, with 18 bases between them. The CDR3 is made up of 17 amino acids. The germline CDR1 and CDR2 sequences are MNHNS and SASEGT. The CDR3 DNA follows: TGTGCCAGCAGTGAAAGATGGGGGACATCTAAACAAGAGACCCAGTACTTC. It is translated as CASSERWGTSKQETQYF.

The chain links TRBV4-1 to TRBJ2-4, with D hard to call. From germline, CDR1 is MGHRA and CDR2 YSYEKL. V was shortened by 2 bases and J by 2 bases, with 4 bases between the two germline ends. This CDR3 comprises 13 residues. The CDR3 DNA sequence: TGCGCCAGCAGCCAACAGACCAAAAACATTCAGTACTTC. Amino acids: CASSQQTKNIQYF.

Regarding this clone: The same CDR3 is also encoded by other DNA sequences in this sample. This sequence joins TRBV19 and TRBJ1-1, with D unclear. V lost 2 bases and J 1 base, leaving 5 bases between the germline ends. The CDR3 runs 13 residues. Germline V gene sequence: CDR1 LNHDA, CDR2 SQIVND (reference sequence). The CDR3 region is CASSIRENTEAFF. The CDR3 DNA follows: TGTGCCAGTAGTATAAGAGAGAACACTGAAGCTTTCTTT.

The V gene is TRBV5-4, the J gene TRBJ2-5; D unresolved. Germline CDR1 reads SGHNT; CDR2 reads YYREEE (reference sequence). CDR3 length equals 13 residues. Between the trimmed V and J ends, which lost 2 bases and 4 bases, there was a span of 9 bases. The CDR3: CASSFSPGETQYF. Here the CDR3 DNA reads TGTGCCAGCAGCTTTTCCCCCGGAGAGACCCAGTACTTC.

This sequence joins TRBV7-9 and TRBJ1-2; 7 bases agree with TRBD1. Germline V CDR1 and CDR2: SEHNR, FQNEAQ (reference sequence). The CDR3 has 13 residues. J lost 7 bases, V lost 5 bases, and 7 bases had no gene match. This chain's CDR3 is CASSIISGGGYTF. The DNA for the CDR3 is TGTGCCAGCAGCATAATTTCAGGGGGTGGCTACACCTTC.

As concerns this clone: Its ends do not fully match the called genes, so a read error is possible. V and J are TRBV29-1 and TRBJ1-2; no clear D. CDR3 length: 11 residues. Germline CDR1 reads SQVTM; CDR2 reads ANQGSEA. This CDR3 reads CSVEGPPSTSF. For the CDR3, the DNA is TGCAGCGTTGAAGGTCCCCCATCTACCTCCTTC.

The CDR3 here is CASSLLAGGSTDTQYF. CDR3 coding DNA: TGTGCCAGCAGCCTCTTAGCGGGAGGGAGCACAGATACGCAGTATTTT. The chain has TRBV5-6 and TRBJ2-3; 11 nucleotides agree with TRBD2. Germline V lookup: CDR1 SGHDT, CDR2 YYEEEE. The CDR3 runs to 16 residues. Trimming took 4 bases from V and 0 from J; bases not matched to a gene: 4.

The gene calls are TRBV4-3 and TRBJ1-2; D may be TRBD1 (5 bases). Looked up from germline, CDR1 is LGHNA and CDR2 is YSLEER. This CDR3 is 15 amino acids long. The V gene lost 4 bases and the J gene lost 8 bases, with 20 bases spanning the gap. In DNA form, the CDR3 reads TGCGCCAGCAGCCCCCACCAGGGAATGATACAAGGCTACACCTTC. It encodes CASSPHQGMIQGYTF.

There are a few counts of this clone. The CDR3 DNA follows: TGCGCCAGCAGCTTGACGGGGAATACCTATAATTCACCCCTCCACTTT. Translation: CASSLTGNTYNSPLHF. The gene calls are TRBV5-1 and TRBJ1-6; no definite D call. Germline CDR1 SGHRS, CDR2 YFSETQ. V gave up 1 base and J gave up 2 bases, with 10 bases separating them. The CDR3 length is 16 residues. Full variable domain (missing parts from reference TRBV5-1 and TRBJ1-6): KAGVTQTPRYLIKTRGQQVTLSCSPISGHRSVSWYQQTPGQGLQFLFEYFSETQRNKGNFPGRFSGRQFSNSRSEMNVSTLELGDSALYLCASSLTGNTYNSPLHFGNGTRLTVT.

The sample holds a few counts of this clone. V gene TRBV29-1 combines with J gene TRBJ1-3; no firm D call. CDR1 is SQVTM and CDR2 is ANQGSEA in the germline V gene. V was cut by 7 bases and J by 1 base, with 5 bases left in between. This CDR3 spans 11 amino acids. CDR3 sequence: CSALSGNTIYF. CDR3 nucleotides: TGCAGCGCCCTATCTGGAAACACCATATATTTT.

The chain has TRBV7-6 and TRBJ2-4; possible D gene TRBD2, 5 bases. Trimming stripped 5 bases from V and 0 bases from J, with 14 bases between. The CDR3 consists of 16 residues. The germline CDR1 and CDR2 sequences are SGHVS and FNYEAQ. This CDR3 is CASSPPARVAKNIQYF. The DNA for the CDR3 is TGTGCCAGCAGCCCCCCGGCGAGGGTAGCCAAAAACATTCAGTACTTC.

The CDR3 DNA reads TGTGCCAGCAGCTTACAGGGCCGCACAGATACGCAGTATTTT. Translated, it gives CASSLQGRTDTQYF. V and J are TRBV11-2 and TRBJ2-3; D is possibly TRBD1 (5 bases). V was cut by 2 bases and J by 1 base, with 7 bases left in between. Germline-derived CDR1 and CDR2 are SGHAT and FQNNGV. This CDR3 contains 14 residues.

The chain employs TRBV2 and TRBJ2-7; D remains unclear. This CDR3 is 13 amino acids long. CDR1 and CDR2 from the germline V gene are SNHLY and FYNNEI. With 1 base removed from V and 3 bases from J, the gap between germline ends came to 7 bases. CDR3 sequence (DNA): TGTGCCAGCAGTGAAGACCAGAACTACGAGCAGTACTTC. Translated: CASSEDQNYEQYF.